The following is a T cell receptor (beta chain) sequence with its context. The data stem from a study of cytomegalovirus exposure and HLA in healthy donors. The PCR had 60 Vbeta and 13 Jbeta primers. The protocol was immunoSEQ multiplex PCR, while the TCRdb copy is restricted to in-frame clones and leaves out a portion. The table records about 150,000 clones, around 60% of them present only once. CDR3 length: 15 residues. CDR1 is SQVTM and CDR2 is ANQGSEA in the germline V gene. The V and J ends lost 6 bases and 7 bases, in that order; junction bases with no gene match: 11. Input material: PBMCs. The source of this sequence is a woman aged 55-69 years in good health and CMV-seropositive. The chain carries TRBV29-1 and TRBJ2-3, with 12 bases fitting TRBD1. CDR3 DNA: TGCAGCGTAACCCCCGGGACAGGGGGCTTTAATACGCAGTATTTT. It encodes CSVTPGTGGFNTQYF.